This T cell receptor (beta chain) came from a study of T cells in Graves' hyperthyroidism and ophthalmopathy. The trim removed 7 bases at V and 7 bases at J, leaving 27 bases unmatched. Germline CDR1 MNHNS, CDR2 SASEGT. This CDR3 contains 20 residues. Amplification of TCR beta CDR3 regions used RNA as the template. The primer set for the first-round RT-PCR of the TCR CDR3 was HTBI. Using its own MiXCR run on the multiplex PCR reads, TCRdb lists one record per CDR3 protein. The table records around 500,000 distinct CDR3 sequences, approximately 23% of them present only once. Sequenced sample: blood. The V and J genes are TRBV6-1 and TRBJ2-1; 8 bases align to TRBD1. The sequence derives from a woman aged 65 to 85 with Graves' ophthalmopathy. In nucleotides, the CDR3 is TGTGCCAGCAAGAGTTATATTGGAATGACAGGGGAGAATAGAGGGAATGAGCAGTTCTTC. Translated: CASKSYIGMTGENRGNEQFF.